This is a list of T cell receptor beta chains from one sample in a study of human T cells and chemical hapten exposure. TCRdb used MiXCR to reprocess the RACE reads, holding one entry per CDR3 protein. Altogether around 50,000 distinct CDR3 sequences are present, around 9.5% being singletons, with the ten largest covering about 1.7%. Specimen: whole blood, collected in connection with sensitization to the hapten diphenylcyclopropenone (DPC). These receptors were collected from a woman between 50 and 59 years old with alopecia areata. Some clones in this sample may be carry-over from other donors' samples. The CDR3 runs from the conserved cysteine through the conserved F or W. D genes are given only for firm matches. Clone size appears in some rows only: once, few, many, or a class for an expanded clone.

j_call v_call clone_size d_call cdr3_aa cdr3_nt
TRBJ2-3 TRBV29-1 - - CSETAGYTDTQYF TGCAGCGAGACTGCGGGGTACACAGATACGCAGTATTTT
TRBJ2-7 TRBV15 - TRBD1 CATSTRTGAYEQYF TGTGCCACCAGCACCCGGACAGGTGCCTACGAGCAGTACTTC
TRBJ1-5 TRBV7-6 few - CASSFLNQPQHF TGTGCCAGCAGCTTCTTAAATCAGCCCCAGCATTTT
TRBJ1-5 TRBV7-8 few - CASSSGPTGNSNQPQHF TGTGCCAGCAGCTCTGGGCCTACCGGTAATAGCAATCAGCCCCAGCATTTT
TRBJ1-2 TRBV4-1 - - CASSQEGDLHYGYTF TGCGCCAGCAGCCAAGAAGGGGACCTCCACTATGGCTACACCTTC
TRBJ1-5 TRBV6-2/TRBV6-3 many - CASSYYGEDQPQHF TGTGCCAGCAGTTACTACGGGGAAGACCAGCCCCAGCATTTT
TRBJ1-2 TRBV2 - TRBD1 CASSVRQGIGGYTF TGTGCCAGCAGTGTCAGACAGGGGATAGGTGGCTACACCTTC
TRBJ2-7 TRBV4-1 many - CASSPPGLYEQYF TGCGCCAGCAGCCCCCCGGGCTTGTACGAGCAGTACTTC
TRBJ2-3 TRBV5-4 few - CASSLLQGSTDTQYF TGTGCCAGCAGCTTGCTACAGGGTAGCACAGATACGCAGTATTTT
TRBJ2-1 TRBV2 - - CASSGGSGLVDEQFF TGTGCCAGCAGTGGGGGCTCAGGGTTGGTGGATGAGCAGTTCTTC
TRBJ1-4 TRBV3-1 few - CASSRPGVTTNEKLFF TGTGCCAGCAGCCGTCCAGGGGTCACAACTAATGAAAAACTGTTTTTT
TRBJ2-7 TRBV28 - - CASSLPGYEQYF TGTGCCAGCAGTTTACCGGGCTACGAGCAGTACTTC
TRBJ1-2 TRBV2 few - CASSRTGFAEGYTF TGTGCCAGCAGCCGTACGGGTTTTGCTGAAGGCTACACCTTC
TRBJ2-4 TRBV6-5 few TRBD2 CASSYSSGGAKNIQYF TGTGCCAGCAGTTACTCTTCCGGGGGGGCCAAAAACATTCAGTACTTC
TRBJ2-7 TRBV3-1 few - CASSQDRRRVDEQYF TGTGCCAGCAGCCAAGATAGGAGGCGGGTAGACGAGCAGTACTTC
TRBJ1-6 TRBV4-2 many - CASSQDKPSYNSPLHF TGTGCCAGCAGCCAAGACAAGCCCTCCTATAATTCACCCCTCCACTTT
TRBJ1-2 TRBV29-1 many TRBD1 CSVLGLAGGYGYTF TGCAGCGTCTTGGGTCTGGCAGGGGGCTATGGCTACACCTTC
TRBJ1-6 TRBV5-4 few - CASSLGTAGNSPLHF TGTGCCAGCAGCTTAGGGACCGCGGGTAATTCACCCCTCCACTTT
TRBJ1-4 TRBV28 few - CASSLMGRPNEKLFF TGTGCCAGCAGTTTAATGGGGCGACCTAATGAAAAACTGTTTTTT
TRBJ2-3 TRBV7-2 many TRBD2 CASSLGASGGPTDTQYF TGTGCCAGCAGCTTAGGGGCTAGCGGGGGGCCCACAGATACGCAGTATTTT
TRBJ2-3 TRBV6-1 many - CASSPRTAIPDTQYF TGTGCCAGCAGTCCGAGGACCGCGATCCCAGATACGCAGTATTTT
TRBJ1-4 TRBV20-1 few TRBD1 CSARETGDAEKLFF TGCAGTGCTAGGGAAACAGGGGACGCTGAAAAACTGTTTTTT
TRBJ2-5 TRBV28 - TRBD2 CASSLAGVPETQYF TGTGCCAGCAGCCTAGCGGGGGTCCCAGAGACCCAGTACTTC
TRBJ1-2 TRBV19 few - CASSILGEASYGYTF TGTGCCAGTAGTATACTCGGGGAGGCGAGCTATGGCTACACCTTC
TRBJ2-1 TRBV11-2 medium-sized TRBD2 CASSYSGTRGNEQFF TGTGCCAGCAGCTATTCCGGGACTAGGGGCAATGAGCAGTTCTTC
TRBJ1-6 TRBV6-5 many - CASSWDRESPLHF TGTGCCAGCAGTTGGGACCGGGAGTCACCCCTCCACTTT
TRBJ2-7 TRBV3-1 many - CASSQEQYEQYF TGTGCCAGCAGCCAAGAACAGTACGAGCAGTACTTC
TRBJ2-3 TRBV3-1 many TRBD2 CASSKLGTSGGFDTQYF TGTGCCAGCAGCAAACTAGGGACTAGCGGGGGGTTCGATACGCAGTATTTT
TRBJ1-1 TRBV4-3 many - CASSQEFRRDTEAFF TGCGCCAGCAGCCAAGAGTTCCGCAGGGACACTGAAGCTTTCTTT